This T cell receptor beta chain was retrieved from a study of STAT5B mutations in CD4+ large granular lymphocyte leukemia. The study, taken as a whole, reports: Without HLA matching, higher CD4+ than CD8+ T-LGLL clonality could reflect small sample size. Approximately 25% of private leukemic clonotypes occurred rarely in other patients' non-leukemic repertoires.

Clones were read by immunoSEQ multiplex PCR, and TCRdb kept only the in-frame ones, dropping some. The sample holds over 35,000 clones; 65% to 90% are singletons and the top ten take approximately 1.3%. The sample holds a few counts of this clone. Its antigen remains unidentified. This CDR3 is 17 amino acids long. The germline V gene has CDR1 SGDLS and CDR2 YYNGEE. J lost 2 bases, V lost 4 bases, and 12 bases had no gene match. V is TRBV9 and J is TRBJ1-3, with 7 bases matching TRBD1. Sequencing input: CD4+ T cells from blood buffy coats. The TCR originated in a human donor in good health. The chain's CDR3 is CASSPKGGGQPGNTIYF. The CDR3 DNA reads as TGTGCCAGCAGCCCAAAGGGGGGGGGACAGCCTGGAAACACCATATATTTT.